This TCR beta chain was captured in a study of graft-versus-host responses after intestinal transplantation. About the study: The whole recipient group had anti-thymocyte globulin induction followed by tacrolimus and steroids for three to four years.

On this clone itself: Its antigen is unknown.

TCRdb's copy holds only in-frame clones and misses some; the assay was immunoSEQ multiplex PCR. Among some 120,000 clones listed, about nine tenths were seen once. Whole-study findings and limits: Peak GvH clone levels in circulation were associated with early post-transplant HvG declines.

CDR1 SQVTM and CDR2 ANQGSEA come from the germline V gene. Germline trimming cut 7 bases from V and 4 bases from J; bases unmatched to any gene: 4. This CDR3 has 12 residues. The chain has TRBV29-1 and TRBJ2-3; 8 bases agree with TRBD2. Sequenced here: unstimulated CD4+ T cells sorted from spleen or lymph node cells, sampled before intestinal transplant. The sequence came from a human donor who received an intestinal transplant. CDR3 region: CSGAGASDTQYF. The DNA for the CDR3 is TGCAGCGGAGCGGGGGCATCAGATACGCAGTATTTT.